Below, 8 T cell receptor beta chains from the same sample are listed, as sequenced in a study of blood T cell repertoires in COVID-19. Some clones are missing from TCRdb's copy, which holds only in-frame ones; the method was immunoSEQ multiplex PCR. The repertoire consists of about 220,000 clones, with roughly 87% occurring once and the leading ten covering over 1.5%. The source material was peripheral blood. The receptors come from a man aged 35 to 55 with active or convalescent COVID-19.

The rearrangement links TRBV5-1 to TRBJ1-6, with D possibly TRBD1 on 6 matching bases. V was shortened by 4 bases and J by 8 bases, with 16 bases between the two germline ends. CDR1 is SGHRS, CDR2 YFSETQ, per germline. The CDR3 consists of 15 residues. The CDR3 loop reads CASSLTGFSDSPLHF. CDR3 coding DNA: TGCGCCAGCAGCCTAACAGGGTTTAGCGATTCACCCCTCCACTTT.

The chain employs TRBV5-4 and TRBJ2-7; D ambiguous. V shed 3 bases and J shed 1 base, with 8 bases lying between them. CDR1 and CDR2 from the germline V gene are SGHNT and YYREEE (reference sequence). This CDR3 has 13 amino acids. CDR3 sequence reads: CASSSTRSYEQYF. CDR3 in DNA: TGTGCCAGCAGCTCGACTCGTTCCTACGAGCAGTACTTC.

The V gene is TRBV18, the J gene TRBJ2-1; TRBD2 matches 13 bases. CDR3 length: 20 residues. Germline CDR1 and CDR2: KGHSH and LQKENI. J was trimmed by 0 bases and V by 2 bases; bases with no gene match: 10. The CDR3 protein is CASSPLLAGGPGSSYNEQFF. CDR3 nucleotides: TGTGCCAGCTCACCATTACTAGCGGGAGGGCCGGGGAGCTCCTACAATGAGCAGTTCTTC.

V gene TRBV10-3 combines with J gene TRBJ1-1; no clear D gene. The CDR3 covers 14 residues. Trimming cost V 0 bases and J 1 base, with 6 bases left between them. Germline CDR1 and CDR2: ENHRY and SYGVKD. The CDR3 loop is CAISESLGNTEAFF. The CDR3 DNA follows: TGTGCCATCAGTGAGTCGCTAGGGAACACTGAAGCTTTCTTT.

The chain couples TRBV6-1 to TRBJ1-2; D remains unclear. The CDR3 contains 16 residues. V was pared by 4 bases and J by 4 bases, with 19 bases between. Germline V gene lookup returns CDR1 MNHNS and CDR2 SASEGT. The CDR3 here is CASSVVKPSWSYGYTF. In nucleotides, the CDR3 is TGTGCCAGCAGTGTTGTAAAACCAAGTTGGAGCTATGGCTACACCTTC.

J is TRBJ2-6 and V is TRBV18; TRBD1 agrees at 8 bases. V shed 6 bases and J 4 bases; nucleotides not matched to a gene: 5. Germline assignment: CDR1 KGHSH and CDR2 LQKENI. The CDR3 is 15 amino acids. Here the CDR3 reads CASSWTGTGANVLTF. The CDR3 coding sequence is TGTGCCAGCTCCTGGACAGGGACCGGGGCCAACGTCCTGACTTTC.

Only one count was recorded for this clone. The chain combines TRBV18 with TRBJ2-7; unclear D gene. Germline V gene data show CDR1 as KGHSH and CDR2 as LQKENI. This CDR3 contains 12 residues. The ends were cut back, 6 bases at V and 1 base at J, with 7 bases in the middle. CDR3 loop: CASSGGSYEQYF. In nucleotides, the CDR3 is TGTGCCAGCTCTGGCGGATCCTACGAGCAGTACTTC. Drawing the rest from reference TRBV18 and TRBJ2-7, the complete variable domain is NAGVMQNPRHLVRRRGQEARLRCSPMKGHSHVYWYRQLPEEGLKFMVYLQKENIIDESGMPKERFSAEFPKEGPSILRIQQVVRGDSAAYFCASSGGSYEQYFGPGTRLTVT.

The rearrangement links TRBV13 to TRBJ2-3; 11 nucleotides align to TRBD2. The germline gives CDR1 PRHDT, CDR2 FYEKMQ (reference sequence). CDR3 length equals 16 residues. The V segment lost 3 bases and the J segment 4 bases; nucleotides outside the gene matches: 6. Written as DNA, the CDR3 is TGTGCCAGCAGCTTTGGACTAGCGGGCTCCCCAGATACGCAGTATTTT. Translated, it gives CASSFGLAGSPDTQYF.